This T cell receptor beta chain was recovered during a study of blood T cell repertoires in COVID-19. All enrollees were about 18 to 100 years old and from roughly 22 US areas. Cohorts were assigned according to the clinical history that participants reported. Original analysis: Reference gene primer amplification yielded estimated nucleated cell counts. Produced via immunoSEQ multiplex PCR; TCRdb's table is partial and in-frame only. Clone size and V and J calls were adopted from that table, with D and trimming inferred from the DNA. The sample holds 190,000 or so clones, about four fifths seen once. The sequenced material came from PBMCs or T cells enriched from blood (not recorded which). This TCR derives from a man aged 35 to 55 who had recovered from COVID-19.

CDR3 in amino acids: CASSLAPLGGTDTQYF. DNA for the CDR3: TGCGCCAGCAGCTTGGCCCCTCTCGGGGGGACAGATACGCAGTATTTT. The J gene is TRBJ2-3, the V gene TRBV5-1, with 7 bases lining up with TRBD2. The ends lost 0 bases at V and 3 bases at J; junction bases unmatched: 7. Germline V gives CDR1 SGHRS, CDR2 YFSETQ. The CDR3 runs to 16 residues.